These T cell receptor beta chains were read from a single sample in a study of cytomegalovirus exposure and HLA in healthy donors. Some clones are missing from TCRdb's copy, which holds only in-frame ones; the method was immunoSEQ multiplex PCR. The sample has 130,000 to 150,000 clones, more than 75% seen once. Sequencing used PBMCs. The receptors were gathered from a female donor in good health and CMV-seronegative. The CDR3 runs from the conserved cysteine through the conserved F or W. The D gene is left open where the match is weak. The size entry is marked missing in some rows and otherwise reads once, few, many or a size class.

cdr3_length | d_call | clone_size | j_call | v_call | cdr3_aa | cdr3_nt
15 | TRBD2 | - | TRBJ2-2 | TRBV5-6 | CASRRLAGTTGELFF | TGTGCCAGCAGGCGACTAGCGGGAACGACCGGGGAGCTGTTTTTT
15 | - | - | TRBJ1-3 | TRBV7-2 | CASSSLFSSGNTIYF | TGTGCCAGCAGCTCCCTCTTTAGCTCTGGAAACACCATATATTTT
13 | - | few | TRBJ1-2 | TRBV5-1 | CASSLDPVGGYTF | TGCGCCAGCAGCTTGGATCCGGTTGGTGGCTACACCTTC
12 | - | - | TRBJ2-7 | TRBV30 | CAWGAGAREQYF | TGTGCCTGGGGTGCAGGGGCGCGGGAGCAGTACTTC
16 | TRBD1 | - | TRBJ2-6 | TRBV15 | CATSRAGGFGANVLTF | TGTGCCACCAGCCGGGCAGGGGGCTTTGGGGCCAACGTCCTGACTTTC
17 | - | - | TRBJ2-3 | TRBV5-4 | CASSRGPRLPGTDTQYF | TGTGCCAGCAGCAGAGGGCCCAGACTTCCAGGCACAGATACGCAGTATTTT
14 | - | - | TRBJ2-7 | TRBV6-1 | CASEVTRSSYEQYF | TGTGCCAGCGAAGTTACGAGGAGCTCCTACGAGCAGTACTTC
17 | TRBD2 | few | TRBJ2-1 | TRBV4-1 | CASSQESASGGSGEQFF | TGCGCCAGCAGCCAAGAATCGGCTAGCGGGGGGTCGGGTGAGCAGTTCTTC
13 | - | once | TRBJ2-7 | TRBV14 | CASSHAGSLEQYF | TGTGCCAGCAGCCACGCGGGGAGCCTAGAGCAGTACTTC
14 | - | few | TRBJ2-7 | TRBV6-5 | CASSSRWDGGDEYF | TGTGCCAGCAGTTCCCGATGGGATGGAGGTGACGAGTACTTC
18 | - | - | TRBJ2-7 | TRBV7-2 | CASSLGGGGRTISYEQYF | TGTGCCAGCAGCTTAGGTGGTGGGGGGAGGACCATCTCCTACGAGCAGTACTTC
13 | - | - | TRBJ1-5 | TRBV6-4 | CASSKGFNQPQHF | TGTGCCAGCAGTAAGGGGTTCAATCAGCCCCAGCATTTT